Each of the 10 T cell receptor beta chains below was sequenced from the same sample in a study of blood T cell repertoires in COVID-19. Some clones are missing from TCRdb's copy, which holds only in-frame ones; the method was immunoSEQ multiplex PCR. Found here are approximately 180,000 clones, 89% of them singletons; the top ten hold about 2.2%. The sample was PBMCs or T cells enriched from blood (not recorded which). Source of these receptors: a woman aged 40 to 49 with acute COVID-19.

The J gene is TRBJ2-2, the V gene TRBV5-1, with 7 nucleotides matching TRBD1. The CDR3 spans 16 residues. The germline V gene encodes CDR1 SGHRS and CDR2 YFSETQ. The J segment lost 0 bases and the V segment lost 3 bases, leaving 5 bases of the junction unmatched. DNA of the CDR3: TGCGCCAGCAGCTCCTCAGGGGGTGCGAACACCGGGGAGCTGTTTTTT. The encoded protein is CASSSSGGANTGELFF.

The chain is built from TRBV9 and TRBJ1-6; maybe TRBD1 (5 bases). This CDR3 region has 16 residues. Trimming left V 3 bases short and J 0 bases short, with 10 bases between. CDR1 and CDR2 from the germline V gene are SGDLS and YYNGEE. The CDR3 DNA is TGTGCCAGCAGCGCGACAGCGAGCTCCTATAATTCACCCCTCCACTTT. This sequence encodes CASSATASSYNSPLHF.

The J gene is TRBJ1-2, the V gene TRBV5-1, with a weak D call TRBD1 (6 bases). The CDR3 spans 14 residues. V was shortened by 3 bases and J by 4 bases, with 13 bases between the two germline ends. Germline V lookup: CDR1 SGHRS, CDR2 YFSETQ. As DNA, the CDR3 is TGCGCCAGCAGCTCTCGACAGGACCTCTATGGCTACACCTTC. Amino acids: CASSSRQDLYGYTF. Drawing the rest from reference TRBV5-1 and TRBJ1-2, the complete variable domain is KAGVTQTPRYLIKTRGQQVTLSCSPISGHRSVSWYQQTPGQGLQFLFEYFSETQRNKGNFPGRFSGRQFSNSRSEMNVSTLELGDSALYLCASSSRQDLYGYTFGSGTRLTVV.

The genes are TRBV12-5 and TRBJ1-1; weak D call: TRBD1 (5 bases). Germline-derived CDR1 and CDR2 are LGHNT and FRNRAP. The ends were cut back, 3 bases at V and 4 bases at J, with 9 bases in the middle. The CDR3 runs 13 residues. CDR3 loop: CASGLGVITEAFF. The CDR3, as DNA: TGTGCTAGTGGTTTAGGGGTGATCACTGAAGCTTTCTTT.

J is TRBJ1-5 and V is TRBV28; D ambiguous. The CDR3 totals 13 residues. V was trimmed by 3 bases and J by 7 bases, leaving 10 bases between them. Germline lookup yields CDR1 MDHEN and CDR2 SYDVKM. The CDR3 spells CASSFPGNQPQHF. CDR3 nucleotides: TGTGCCAGCAGTTTCCCGGGAAACCAGCCCCAGCATTTT.

V and J are TRBV14 and TRBJ2-1; TRBD2 matches 12 bases. The germline gives CDR1 SGHDN, CDR2 FVKESK. This CDR3 is 16 amino acids long. V gave up 4 bases and J gave up 8 bases; unmatched junction bases: 9. The CDR3 bases are TGTGCCAGCAGCCCTAGACTAGCGGGAGTGGTTGATGAGCAGTTCTTC. This gives the protein CASSPRLAGVVDEQFF.

The J gene is TRBJ2-3, the V gene TRBV6-2 or TRBV6-3, with D unresolved. V lost 5 bases, J lost 2 bases, and 8 bases lay in between. CDR3 size: 13 residues. The germline V gene has CDR1 MNHEY and CDR2 SVGEGT. Here the CDR3 DNA reads TGTGCCAGCAGTAAGACTTACACAGATACGCAGTATTTT. Its protein is CASSKTYTDTQYF.

This clone was observed a handful of times. The V call is TRBV28, the J call TRBJ1-5; no reliable D call. The CDR3 sequence is 14 residues long. Germline lookup yields CDR1 MDHEN and CDR2 SYDVKM. V lost 5 bases and J 9 bases, leaving 17 bases between the germline ends. The CDR3 spells CASSQSGPRGPQHF. The CDR3 coding sequence is TGTGCCAGCAGTCAATCGGGTCCGCGGGGGCCCCAGCATTTT. The complete variable domain, with remaining parts taken from reference TRBV28 and TRBJ1-5, reads DVKVTQSSRYLVKRTGEKVFLECVQDMDHENMFWYRQDPGLGLRLIYFSYDVKMKEKGDIPEGYSVSREKKERFSLILESASTNQTSMYLCASSQSGPRGPQHFGDGTRLSIL.

The rearrangement links TRBV5-1 to TRBJ2-7, with 8 bases fitting TRBD1. Germline V gives CDR1 SGHRS, CDR2 YFSETQ. The trim removed 0 bases at V and 0 bases at J, leaving 2 bases unmatched. This CDR3 has 15 amino acids. The CDR3 coding sequence is TGCGCCAGCAGCTTGGTTCAGGGGGCCTCCTACGAGCAGTACTTC. Its protein product is CASSLVQGASYEQYF.

V is TRBV7-3 and J is TRBJ2-1; 10 bases agree with TRBD1. CDR1 and CDR2 (germline): SGHTA, FQGTGA. The CDR3 contains 14 residues. The junction had 5 bases not matched to a gene; V was cut back by 5 bases and J by 7 bases. The CDR3 here is CASSQGQGPNEQFF. CDR3 nucleotides: TGTGCCAGCAGCCAGGGACAGGGGCCTAATGAGCAGTTCTTC.